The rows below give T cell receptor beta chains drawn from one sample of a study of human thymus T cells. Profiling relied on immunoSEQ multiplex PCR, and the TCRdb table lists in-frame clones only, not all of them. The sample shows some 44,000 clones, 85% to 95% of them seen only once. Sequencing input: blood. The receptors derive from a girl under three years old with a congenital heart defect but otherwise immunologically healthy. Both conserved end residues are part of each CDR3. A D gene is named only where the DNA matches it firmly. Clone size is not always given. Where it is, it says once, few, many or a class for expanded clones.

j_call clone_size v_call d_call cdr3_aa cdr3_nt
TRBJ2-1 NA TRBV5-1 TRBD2 CASSSLAGTNYNEQFF TGCGCCAGCAGCTCTCTAGCGGGGACTAATTACAATGAGCAGTTCTTC
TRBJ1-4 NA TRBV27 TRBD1 CAKKGTGDQKLFF TGTGCCAAGAAGGGGACAGGTGACCAAAAACTGTTTTTT
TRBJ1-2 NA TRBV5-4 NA CASKGGGYGYTF TGTGCCAGTAAGGGGGGAGGCTATGGCTACACCTTC
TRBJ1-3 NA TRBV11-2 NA CASRSGRDGNTIYF TGTGCCAGCAGGTCCGGGAGGGACGGAAACACCATATATTTT
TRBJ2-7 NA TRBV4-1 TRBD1 CASSQSRDRYEQYF TGCGCCAGCAGCCAGTCCCGGGACAGATACGAGCAGTACTTC
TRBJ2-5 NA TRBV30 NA CAWKALPETQYF TGTGCCTGGAAGGCCCTCCCCGAGACCCAGTACTTC
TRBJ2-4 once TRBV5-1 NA CASSLEGAKNIQYF TGCGCCAGCAGCTTGGAGGGGGCCAAAAACATTCAGTACTTC
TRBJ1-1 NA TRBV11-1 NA CASSLVGSGNTEAFF TGTGCCAGCAGCTTAGTAGGTTCAGGGAACACTGAAGCTTTCTTT
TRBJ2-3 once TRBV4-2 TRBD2 CASSLGSPGLAGDTQYF TGTGCCAGCAGCTTGGGAAGTCCGGGACTAGCGGGAGATACGCAGTATTTT
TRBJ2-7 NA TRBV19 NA CASSISHRFLSSEQYF TGTGCCAGTAGTATCTCGCACAGGTTTCTATCGTCCGAGCAGTACTTC
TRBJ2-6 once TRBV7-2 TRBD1 CASRTTGAGANVLTF TGTGCCAGCAGAACCACAGGGGCAGGGGCCAACGTCCTGACTTTC
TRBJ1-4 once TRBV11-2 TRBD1 CASRFYGTGDEKLFF TGTGCCAGCAGATTTTATGGGACAGGGGACGAAAAACTGTTTTTT
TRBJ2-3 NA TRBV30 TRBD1 CAAQGARVTDTQYF TGTGCCGCTCAGGGGGCGAGGGTTACAGATACGCAGTATTTT
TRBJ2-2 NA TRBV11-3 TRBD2 CASSFRSGITGELFF TGTGCCAGCAGCTTCCGTAGCGGGATCACCGGGGAGCTGTTTTTT
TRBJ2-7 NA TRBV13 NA CASSLHSYEQYF TGTGCCAGCAGCTTACACTCCTACGAGCAGTACTTC
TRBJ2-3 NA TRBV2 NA CASRRGRTDTQYF TGTGCCAGCAGGCGGGGACGCACAGATACGCAGTATTTT
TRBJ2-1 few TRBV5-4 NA CASSLDRMRREGNEQFF TGTGCCAGCAGTTTGGACAGGATGAGACGGGAGGGCAATGAGCAGTTCTTC
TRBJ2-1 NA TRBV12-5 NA CASGLVARGNEQFF TGTGCTAGTGGTTTGGTTGCACGGGGCAATGAGCAGTTCTTC
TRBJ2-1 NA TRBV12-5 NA CASGFRIRWNEQFF TGTGCTAGTGGTTTTCGGATTAGGTGGAATGAGCAGTTCTTC
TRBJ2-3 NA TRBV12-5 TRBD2 CASGLGLATDTQYF TGTGCTAGTGGTTTGGGACTAGCTACAGATACGCAGTATTTT
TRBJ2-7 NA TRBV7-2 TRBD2 CASSFGRAGGTYEQYF TGTGCCAGCAGCTTCGGTCGAGCGGGAGGTACCTACGAGCAGTACTTC
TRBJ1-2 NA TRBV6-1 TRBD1 CASKEAPLQGAYGYTF TGTGCCAGCAAGGAAGCCCCTCTACAGGGGGCGTATGGCTACACCTTC
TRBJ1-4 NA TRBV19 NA CASGGWTNEKLFF TGTGCCAGCGGGGGTTGGACTAATGAAAAACTGTTTTTT
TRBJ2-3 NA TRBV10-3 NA CAISAPGTADTQYF TGTGCCATCAGCGCGCCTGGGACCGCAGATACGCAGTATTTT
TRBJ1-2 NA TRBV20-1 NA CSDDKYYGYTF TGCAGTGACGACAAATACTATGGCTACACCTTC
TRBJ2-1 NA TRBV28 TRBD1 CASRQGAEDEQFF TGTGCCAGCCGACAGGGGGCGGAGGATGAGCAGTTCTTC
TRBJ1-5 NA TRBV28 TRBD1 CASSLWGQTSNQPQHF TGTGCCAGCAGTTTATGGGGACAGACGAGCAATCAGCCCCAGCATTTT
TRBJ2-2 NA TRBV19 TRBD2 CASSIAGGPVGELFF TGTGCCAGTAGTATAGCGGGAGGGCCGGTCGGGGAGCTGTTTTTT
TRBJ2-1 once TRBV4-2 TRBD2 CASSQDKRESYNEQFF TGTGCCAGCAGTCAAGATAAGCGGGAGTCCTACAATGAGCAGTTCTTC
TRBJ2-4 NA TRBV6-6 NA CASSYSRIRAKNIQYF TGTGCCAGCAGTTACTCGAGAATCAGGGCCAAAAACATTCAGTACTTC
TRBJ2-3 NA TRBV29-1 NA CSVRTDTDTQYF TGCAGCGTTAGGACAGACACAGATACGCAGTATTTT
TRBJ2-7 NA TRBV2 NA CASRFDQGGPNEQYF TGTGCCAGCAGGTTCGACCAGGGAGGCCCCAACGAGCAGTACTTC
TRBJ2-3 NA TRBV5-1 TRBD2 CASSLALLAGAGDTQYF TGCGCCAGCAGCTTGGCCCTACTAGCGGGAGCTGGGGATACGCAGTATTTT
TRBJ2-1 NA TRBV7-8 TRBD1 CASSLGPPGQVNNEQFF TGTGCCAGCAGCTTAGGTCCCCCGGGACAGGTTAACAATGAGCAGTTCTTC
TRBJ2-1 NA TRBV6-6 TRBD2 CASSSRGTSGNNEQFF TGTGCCAGCAGTTCCCGGGGGACTAGCGGAAACAATGAGCAGTTCTTC
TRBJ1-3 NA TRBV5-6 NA CASSQRLGAGNTIYF TGTGCCAGCAGCCAAAGGTTAGGGGCCGGAAACACCATATATTTT
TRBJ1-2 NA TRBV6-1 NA CASSEANSKFYGYTF TGTGCCAGCAGTGAAGCTAACAGTAAATTCTATGGCTACACCTTC
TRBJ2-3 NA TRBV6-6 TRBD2 CASSRGTTKLTDTQYF TGTGCCAGCAGCCGGGGGACTACCAAACTCACAGATACGCAGTATTTT
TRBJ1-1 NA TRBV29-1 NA CSVQVMNTEAFF TGCAGCGTACAGGTCATGAACACTGAAGCTTTCTTT
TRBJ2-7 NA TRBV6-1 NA CASSESRGLSSYEQYF TGTGCCAGCAGTGAATCCCGGGGGCTAAGCTCCTACGAGCAGTACTTC